This T cell receptor beta chain was sequenced for a study of beta chain features in type 1 diabetes. Overall study findings and caveats: A closer apparent resemblance between naive, central memory and Treg TCRB repertoires was seen in patients than in healthy donors. VDJ junctions from type 1 diabetes patients carried fewer insertions and larger deletions. Moderate but significant shortening of TCRB CDR3s was recorded in all four CD4+ subsets from Type 1 diabetes patients.

Investigators reverse transcribed all isolated RNA, so they sequenced expressed TCRB transcripts. Sequencing was performed with immunoSEQ multiplex PCR; in TCRdb, only in-frame clones are kept and a portion is missing. The data show 500,000 to 800,000 clones, with around an eighth seen just once and roughly 0.11% held by the top ten. This CDR3 spans 13 amino acids. CDR1 and CDR2 from the germline V gene are MNHEY and SMNVEV (reference sequence). V was trimmed by 6 bases and J by 1 base, leaving 9 bases between them. About this clone: As yet, its antigen is unknown.

CD4+ naive, central memory, regulatory and stem cell-like memory subsets were isolated by sorting on CD45RO/CCR7/CD25/CD127/CD95/CD27. The J gene is TRBJ1-2, the V gene TRBV27; the D gene is possibly TRBD1 (5 bases). Material: naive CD4+ T cells from blood. The TCR comes from a man aged 30-40 years with type 1 diabetes. The CDR3 reads CASRVDINYGYTF. CDR3 coding DNA: TGTGCCAGCAGGGTGGACATTAACTATGGCTACACCTTC.